Below, one T cell receptor beta chain is given with its context. The record originates from a study of blood T cells in healthy people across ages. A J-beta primer mix and a sample-barcoded 5' primer were used in a second PCR of roughly 6 to 11 cycles. Via MiXCR, TCRdb re-called the 5' RACE reads, giving one row per CDR3 protein. The table has about 780,000 distinct CDR3 sequences, about 45% seen once. The V gene lost 0 bases and the J gene lost 5 bases, with 7 bases spanning the gap. Germline V gene data show CDR1 as KGHSH and CDR2 as LQKENI. CDR3 size: 13 residues. The gene calls are TRBV18 and TRBJ1-1; D might be TRBD1 (5 bases). The sample taken for sequencing was blood. This receptor was identified in an elderly man in good health. DNA for the CDR3: TGTGCCAGCTCACCACCGCGGGGGACTGAAGCTTTCTTT. Its protein is CASSPPRGTEAFF.